Below, 28 T cell receptor beta chains from the same sample are listed, as sequenced in a study of regulatory and conventional T cells in RAG deficiency. Generated by immunoSEQ multiplex PCR, the TCRdb table keeps only in-frame clones and is missing some. This sample has 6,000 to 8,500 clones, with about four fifths found just once. In addition, the sample was reused for a study of regulatory T cells. This second study notes: Primers: 52 TRBV forward and 13 TRBJ reverse.

The sequencing input was CD8+ T cells sorted from blood. These receptors were obtained from a human donor in good health.

The J gene is TRBJ2-3, the V gene TRBV6-5, with a possible D match to TRBD2 (6 bases). Germline V gene data show CDR1 as MNHEY and CDR2 as SVGAGI. Trimming shortened V by 5 bases and J by 0 bases, and 9 bases separated the two germline ends. The CDR3 totals 14 residues. CDR3 protein: CASSDGTSTDTQYF. CDR3 DNA: TGTGCCAGCAGTGACGGGACTAGCACAGATACGCAGTATTTT.

In regard to this clone: Other nucleotide sequences in the sample specify the same CDR3. This rearrangement joins TRBV28 to TRBJ1-5; D might be TRBD1 (6 bases). The CDR3 loop spans 14 amino acids. Trimming pared 3 bases from V and 7 bases from J, leaving 13 bases between. Germline values: CDR1 MDHEN, CDR2 SYDVKM. The CDR3 DNA follows: TGTGCCAGCAGTTTTGACGGGGGCGGGCAGCCCCAGCATTTT. It yields the protein CASSFDGGGQPQHF.

The V gene is TRBV5-8, the J gene TRBJ2-1; 9 positions match TRBD2. V gave up 0 bases and J gave up 3 bases; unmatched junction bases: 4. CDR1 and CDR2 (germline): SGHTS, YDEGEE. The length of the CDR3 is 16 residues. This chain's CDR3 is CASSLAWRGGYNEQFF. The CDR3 coding sequence is TGTGCCAGCAGCTTGGCGTGGCGGGGGGGCTACAATGAGCAGTTCTTC.

This rearrangement joins TRBV25-1 to TRBJ1-6; 7 bases line up with TRBD1. Trimming cost V 6 bases and J 7 bases; bases outside gene matches: 6. The CDR3 length is 14 residues. CDR1 is MGHDK and CDR2 is SYGVNS in the germline V gene. The CDR3 DNA sequence: TGTGCCAGCAGATGGACAGGACCAAATTCACCCCTCCACTTT. Its translation: CASRWTGPNSPLHF. Looking up the rest from reference TRBV25-1 and TRBJ1-6 gives the full variable domain: EADIYQTPRYLVIGTGKKITLECSQTMGHDKMYWYQQDPGMELHLIHYSYGVNSTEKGDLSSESTVSRIRTEHFPLTLESARPSHTSQYLCASRWTGPNSPLHFGNGTRLTVT.

The chain joins TRBV7-6 to TRBJ2-1; 16 bases are a match to TRBD2. The CDR3 is 19 residues long. The V segment lost 1 base and the J segment 1 base; nucleotides outside the gene matches: 4. In germline, CDR1 is SGHVS, CDR2 FNYEAQ. CDR3 DNA sequence: TGTGCCAGCAGCTTAGAAGAGGGACTAGCGGGGGGGTCCTACAATGAGCAGTTCTTC. Encoded protein: CASSLEEGLAGGSYNEQFF.

This chain links TRBV6-9 with TRBJ2-7, with 7 bases aligning to TRBD1. This CDR3 is built from 12 residues. With V trimmed by 4 bases and J by 6 bases, 3 bases remained unmatched. The germline V gene encodes CDR1 MNHGY and CDR2 SVAAGI. CDR3 region: CASSSTGREQYF. The CDR3 DNA sequence: TGTGCCAGCAGTTCGACAGGGCGCGAGCAGTACTTC.

The genes are TRBV6-5 and TRBJ1-5; weak D call: TRBD1 (5 bases). Germline CDR1 is MNHEY and CDR2 is SVGAGI. Deletions cut 6 bases from V and 2 bases from J, with 14 bases between. This CDR3 has 15 residues. The CDR3 nucleotides read TGTGCCAGCAGGGTTCCGGGGGGAGGCAATCAGCCCCAGCATTTT. As protein: CASRVPGGGNQPQHF.

This chain links TRBV5-1 with TRBJ1-5, with D unclear. This CDR3 has 15 amino acids. Looked up from germline, CDR1 is SGHRS and CDR2 is YFSETQ. V lost 0 bases, J lost 2 bases, and 9 bases lay in between. The CDR3 sequence is CASSLDVGGNQPQHF. The CDR3 DNA reads TGCGCCAGCAGCTTGGATGTGGGAGGCAATCAGCCCCAGCATTTT.

V and J are TRBV7-9 and TRBJ2-5; D possibly corresponds to TRBD2 (5 bases). V lost 2 bases and J lost 5, with 15 bases in between. The germline CDR1 and CDR2 sequences are SEHNR and FQNEAQ (reference sequence). CDR3 length: 15 amino acids. As DNA, the CDR3 is TGTGCCAGCAGCTTAAGCATGGAGGAGGTGGAGACCCAGTACTTC. Protein product: CASSLSMEEVETQYF.

Only a few counts were recorded for this clone. The chain couples TRBV6-6 to TRBJ1-2; D ambiguous. V lost 5 bases, J lost 3 bases, and 7 bases lay in between. This CDR3 spans 12 amino acids. The germline V gene has CDR1 MNHNY and CDR2 SVGAGI (reference sequence). CDR3 in amino acids: CASSQDHYGYTF. The CDR3 DNA is TGTGCCAGCAGTCAGGACCACTATGGCTACACCTTC.

The chain recombines TRBV9 with TRBJ2-5, with D possibly being TRBD1 or TRBD2 (6 bases each). Germline V gene sequence: CDR1 SGDLS, CDR2 YYNGEE. Trimming took 4 bases from V and 5 from J, leaving 18 bases between them. This CDR3 has 15 amino acids. The CDR3 region is CASSPPGGGFETQYF. Here the CDR3 DNA reads TGTGCCAGCAGCCCCCCCGGGGGCGGCTTTGAGACCCAGTACTTC. The variable domain in full, completed from reference TRBV9 and TRBJ2-5, reads DSGVTQTPKHLITATGQRVTLRCSPRSGDLSVYWYQQSLDQGLQFLIQYYNGEERAKGNILERFSAQQFPDLHSELNLSSLELGDSALYFCASSPPGGGFETQYFGPGTRLLVL.

The chain links TRBV7-2 to TRBJ1-1; D remains ambiguous. The ends were cut back, 4 bases at V and 2 bases at J, with 8 bases in the middle. The CDR3 sequence is 13 residues long. Germline V gene data show CDR1 as SGHTA and CDR2 as FQGNSA. In DNA, the CDR3 is TGTGCCAGCAGCTATGCAGGCAACACTGAAGCTTTCTTT. It codes for CASSYAGNTEAFF. Combining the CDR3 with reference TRBV7-2 and TRBJ1-1 gives the whole variable domain GAGVSQSPSNKVTEKGKDVELRCDPISGHTALYWYRQSLGQGLEFLIYFQGNSAPDKSGLPSDRFSAERTGGSVSTLTIQRTQQEDSAVYLCASSYAGNTEAFFGQGTRLTVV.

The CDR3 coding sequence is TGTGCCAGCAGCCAAGAATTGTGGGACAGGGCCGTTTCTGGAAACACCATATATTTT. Amino acid sequence: CASSQELWDRAVSGNTIYF. V usage is TRBV14 and J usage is TRBJ1-3, with 9 positions matching TRBD1. Germline V lookup: CDR1 SGHDN, CDR2 FVKESK. Losses at the gene ends were 0 bases for V and 1 base for J; bases not matched to a gene: 10. This CDR3 contains 19 residues.

J is TRBJ2-7 and V is TRBV18, with 10 bases fitting TRBD2. Germline CDR1 KGHSH, CDR2 LQKENI. This CDR3 has 16 residues. V was pared by 3 bases and J by 4 bases, with 9 bases of the junction left unmatched. The CDR3 loop is CASSPSGGALAYEQYF. For the CDR3, the DNA is TGTGCCAGCTCACCGAGCGGGGGGGCCTTAGCGTACGAGCAGTACTTC.

J is TRBJ2-1 and V is TRBV7-9; TRBD2 might be the D (5 bases). Germline V gene lookup returns CDR1 SEHNR and CDR2 FQNEAQ (reference sequence). The CDR3 sequence is 15 residues long. V gave up 6 bases and J gave up 6 bases, with 18 bases separating them. CDR3 DNA: TGTGCCAGCAGTCCACGGGGAATAGAGGTCAATGAGCAGTTCTTC. Protein sequence: CASSPRGIEVNEQFF.

As DNA, the CDR3 is TGTGCCAGCAGCTGGAGACAGGGGGCTTACAATGAGCAGTTCTTC. Encoded protein: CASSWRQGAYNEQFF. The chain joins TRBV11-2 to TRBJ2-1; TRBD1 matches 10 bases. The CDR3 runs to 15 residues. Per germline, CDR1 SGHAT and CDR2 FQNNGV. V was clipped by 4 bases and J by 4 bases; unmatched bases: 4.

This rearrangement joins TRBV4-3 to TRBJ1-2; 8 bases are shared with TRBD1. Germline lookup yields CDR1 LGHNA and CDR2 YSLEER. V lost 5 bases and J lost 6; bases outside the gene matches: 11. CDR3 length: 15 amino acids. The CDR3 coding sequence is TGCGCCAGCAGCGACGGTAGGACAGGGAACCATGGCTACACCTTC. Its protein is CASSDGRTGNHGYTF.

This clone was found a few times. The V gene is TRBV7-9, the J gene TRBJ1-2; D unresolved. This CDR3 has 12 amino acids. Germline loops: CDR1 SEHNR, CDR2 FQNEAQ (reference sequence). Trimming took off 6 bases at V and 4 bases at J, with 9 bases between the two ends. The CDR3 loop reads CASSLTGYGYTF. The CDR3 DNA reads as TGTGCCAGCAGTCTTACCGGCTATGGCTACACCTTC.

The CDR3, as DNA: TGCGCCAGTGGGACAGGGGTCGCTGAATGTCAGTTCTTC. Protein: CASGTGVAECQFF. The chain recombines TRBV10-1 with TRBJ2-1; 10 bases line up with TRBD1. This CDR3 comprises 13 residues. Losses at the gene ends were 9 bases for V and 13 bases for J; bases not matched to a gene: 12. Germline values: CDR1 WNHNN, CDR2 SYGVQD (reference sequence).

V usage is TRBV18 and J usage is TRBJ1-6; TRBD1 agrees at 12 bases. Germline V lookup: CDR1 KGHSH, CDR2 LQKENI. This CDR3 has 16 residues. Unmatched junction bases numbered 5, after V lost 2 bases and J lost 9 bases. The CDR3 here is CASSPGPGQGASPLHF. CDR3 bases: TGTGCCAGCTCACCAGGCCCGGGACAGGGGGCTTCACCCCTCCACTTT. Full variable domain (outside the CDR3, taken from reference TRBV18 and TRBJ1-6): NAGVMQNPRHLVRRRGQEARLRCSPMKGHSHVYWYRQLPEEGLKFMVYLQKENIIDESGMPKERFSAEFPKEGPSILRIQQVVRGDSAAYFCASSPGPGQGASPLHFGNGTRLTVT.

The chain couples TRBV18 to TRBJ1-6; 12 nucleotides match TRBD1. Germline V lookup: CDR1 KGHSH, CDR2 LQKENI. CDR3 length: 16 residues. J was trimmed by 9 bases and V by 2 bases; bases with no gene match: 5. CDR3 in DNA: TGTGCCAGCTCACCATGCCCGGGACAGGGGGCTTCACCCCTCCACTTT. Protein product: CASSPCPGQGASPLHF.

The chain couples TRBV5-1 to TRBJ2-3; 9 nucleotides match TRBD1. Germline V gene lookup returns CDR1 SGHRS and CDR2 YFSETQ. V lost 0 bases to trimming and J lost 5 bases; unmatched junction nucleotides: 1. The CDR3 is 14 amino acids. The CDR3 loop is CASSLGQGVDTQYF. As DNA, the CDR3 is TGCGCCAGCAGCTTGGGACAGGGGGTAGATACGCAGTATTTT.

This chain links TRBV28 with TRBJ1-5; maybe TRBD1 (5 bases). Per the germline V gene, CDR1 is MDHEN and CDR2 is SYDVKM. The CDR3 extends over 14 amino acids. V dropped 6 bases and J dropped 11 bases, with 20 bases sitting between them. In DNA form, the CDR3 reads TGTGCCAGCAGGTCTGCAGGGATGGCCCAGGCCCAGCATTTT. This codes for CASRSAGMAQAQHF.

The CDR3 is CASSLETDGVSGANVLTF. The CDR3 coding sequence is TGTGCCAGCAGCTTGGAAACGGATGGGGTCTCTGGGGCCAACGTCCTGACTTTC. The J gene is TRBJ2-6, the V gene TRBV5-4, with no clear D. Looked up from germline, CDR1 is SGHNT and CDR2 is YYREEE (reference sequence). The CDR3 sequence is 18 residues long. V was shortened by 0 bases and J by 0 bases, with 13 bases between the two germline ends.

The CDR3 spells CASSLSGGRRYTEAFF. The CDR3 bases are TGTGCCAGCAGTTTATCTGGGGGGAGGAGATATACTGAAGCTTTCTTT. The chain joins TRBV28 to TRBJ1-1, with D perhaps matching TRBD1 (5 bases). Germline V CDR1 and CDR2: MDHEN, SYDVKM. The CDR3 length is 16 residues. V was trimmed by 1 base and J by 5 bases, leaving 17 bases between them.

J is TRBJ2-7 and V is TRBV6-1; perhaps D is TRBD1 or TRBD2 (5 bases each). From germline, CDR1 is MNHNS and CDR2 SASEGT. V lost 8 bases and J lost 3, with 14 bases in between. CDR3 length: 13 amino acids. The CDR3 sequence: CASAGTAIYEQYF. As DNA, the CDR3 is TGTGCCAGCGCCGGGACCGCAATCTACGAGCAGTACTTC.

This chain connects TRBV5-5 to TRBJ2-1; D unresolved. This CDR3 is 16 amino acids long. V lost 4 bases and J 2 bases, leaving 16 bases between the germline ends. CDR1 and CDR2 from the germline V gene are SGHKS and YYEKEE (reference sequence). CDR3 bases: TGTGCCAGCAGCGTGGCGGTTTATGATACCTACAATGAGCAGTTCTTC. Translated: CASSVAVYDTYNEQFF.

Only a few counts were recorded for this clone. V usage is TRBV19 and J usage is TRBJ1-5; D remains ambiguous. Germline V gene data show CDR1 as LNHDA and CDR2 as SQIVND (reference sequence). This CDR3 is 13 amino acids long. Trimming left V 6 bases short and J 7 bases short, with 13 bases between. The CDR3 region is CASSPPNGQPQHF. CDR3 DNA: TGTGCCAGTAGCCCCCCCAACGGACAGCCCCAGCATTTT.